A single sample is the source of the 14 T cell receptor beta chains below, sequenced in a study of kidney transplant recipient with SARS-CoV-2 infection. TCRdb used MiXCR to reprocess the reads, holding one entry per CDR3 protein. The top ten hold 6% to 8.5% of the sample, which has 200,000 to 250,000 distinct CDR3 sequences, 29% seen once. Material: a blood sample, obtained at baseline and around day 110 from a kidney transplant recipient. The receptor set was obtained from a young adult male patient who had COVID-19 and was a kidney transplant recipient. A subset of T cells may come from the graft donor.

This clonotype was observed many times. J is TRBJ1-2 and V is TRBV6-2 or TRBV6-3, with 9 bases fitting TRBD1. The J segment lost 6 bases and the V segment lost 2 bases, leaving 4 bases of the junction unmatched. This CDR3 is 14 amino acids long. CDR1 MNHEY and CDR2 SVGEGT come from the germline V gene. In nucleotides, the CDR3 is TGTGCCAGCAGTTACGACAGGGGGTTCGATGGCTACACCTTC. It specifies CASSYDRGFDGYTF.

The chain carries TRBV30 and TRBJ1-2, with D hard to call. Germline CDR1 GTSNPN, CDR2 SVGIG (reference sequence). This CDR3 region has 14 residues. Trimming took 1 base from V and 4 from J, leaving 13 bases between them. CDR3 coding DNA: TGTGCCTGGAGTGGTCCGGGGTCCTTCTATGGCTACACCTTC. Translating it yields CAWSGPGSFYGYTF.

This clonotype was found many times. V and J are TRBV13 and TRBJ2-3; 10 bases match TRBD2. The CDR3 length is 16 residues. CDR1 and CDR2 from the germline V gene are PRHDT and FYEKMQ (reference sequence). J gave up 2 bases and V 4 bases, and 6 bases lay outside the gene matches. This chain's CDR3 is CASSSSGSPYTDTQYF. In nucleotides, the CDR3 is TGTGCCAGCAGCTCTAGCGGGAGCCCATACACAGATACGCAGTATTTT.

The rearrangement links TRBV8-2 to TRBJ2-6. TRBV8-2 is tagged as a pseudogene. The CDR3 totals 17 residues. DNA of the CDR3: TGTGGCGCCACAACCAGGATAACACAAAGTCGGGCCAACGTCCTGACTTTC. Translating gives CGATTRITQSRANVLTF.

This clonotype was observed at least ten times. This chain joins TRBV7-9 and TRBJ2-7; D might be TRBD1 (6 bases). There are 13 residues in the CDR3. From germline, CDR1 is SEHNR and CDR2 FQNEAQ (reference sequence). Trimming shortened V by 1 base and J by 6 bases, and 10 bases separated the two germline ends. CDR3 amino acids: CASSLDRAGEQYF. CDR3 bases: TGTGCCAGCAGCTTAGACAGGGCGGGCGAGCAGTACTTC.

For this clonotype: This may stem from a read error, because a much larger clone lies one nucleotide away. The chain uses TRBV29-1 and TRBJ2-3, with 10 bases matching TRBD1. The V gene's germline CDR1 is SQVTM and CDR2 ANQGSEA. The CDR3 sequence is 11 residues long. The ends lost 3 bases at V and 14 bases at J; junction bases unmatched: 5. CDR3 sequence (DNA): TGCAGCGTTGAGGGACAGGGGCACACGTATTTT. Protein product: CSVEGQGHTYF.

This clonotype has only one observation. This may be a read error: a much more frequent sequence differs by one nucleotide. This chain uses TRBV5-8 with TRBJ1-2; D call uncertain. CDR3 length: 16 residues. CDR1 and CDR2 from the germline V gene are SGHTS and YDEGEE. CDR3 nucleotides: TGTGCCAGCAGCATATATCATCCACGAAAGACCTATGGCCACACCTTC. It is translated as CASSIYHPRKTYGHTF.

For this clonotype: Given a much more abundant clone one base away, this may be a read error. The chain carries TRBV7-9 and TRBJ1-1; TRBD1 is a possible D gene (6 bases). The CDR3 has 14 residues. Looked up from germline, CDR1 is SEHNR and CDR2 is FQNEAQ (reference sequence). Between the trimmed V and J ends, which lost 2 bases and 4 bases, there was a span of 11 bases. CDR3 bases: TGTGCCAGCAGCTTACAGGGGTTCAGCACTGAAGCTTTCTTT. Translation gives CASSLQGFSTEAFF. Complete variable domain (other parts from reference TRBV7-9 and TRBJ1-1): DTGVSQNPRHKITKRGQNVTFRCDPISEHNRLYWYRQTLGQGPEFLTYFQNEAQLEKSRLLSDRFSAERPKGSFSTLEIQRTEQGDSAMYLCASSLQGFSTEAFFGQGTRLTVV.

This clonotype was counted ten times or more. The rearrangement joins TRBV18 to TRBJ2-1; D is possibly TRBD2 (6 bases). Per germline, CDR1 KGHSH and CDR2 LQKENI. The CDR3 runs 12 residues. Trimming removed 3 bases from V and 10 bases from J, with 10 bases in between. CDR3 nucleotide sequence: TGTGCCAGCTCACCCCCCGGAGGGGAGCAGTTCTTC. This sequence encodes CASSPPGGEQFF.

The CDR3 nucleotides read TGCGCCAGCAGCCCTACCGACGGACTACCCAACACAGATACGCAGTATTTT. Translated: CASSPTDGLPNTDTQYF. The chain carries TRBV5-1 and TRBJ2-3, with D maybe TRBD2 (6 bases). The CDR3 is 17 amino acids. CDR1 is SGHRS and CDR2 is YFSETQ in the germline V gene. Trimming stripped 4 bases from V and 2 bases from J, with 20 bases between. The full variable domain, in which reference TRBV5-1 and TRBJ2-3 provide the parts outside the CDR3, is KAGVTQTPRYLIKTRGQQVTLSCSPISGHRSVSWYQQTPGQGLQFLFEYFSETQRNKGNFPGRFSGRQFSNSRSEMNVSTLELGDSALYLCASSPTDGLPNTDTQYFGPGTRLTVL.

Details on this clonotype: A much larger clonotype is one base distant, so this may be a read error. A read error is likely, as this CDR3 ends without the conserved phenylalanine or tryptophan. This rearrangement joins TRBV20-1 to TRBJ1-2, with no clear D. Germline V CDR1 and CDR2: DFQATT, SNEGSKA (reference sequence). V was shortened by 3 bases and J by 4 bases, with 0 bases between the two germline ends. The CDR3 consists of 9 residues. In DNA, the CDR3 is TGCAGTGCTAGCTATGGCTACACCCTC. Amino acids: CSASYGYTL.

This clonotype was observed many times. The CDR3 sequence is CASSYSTATEAFF. The CDR3 DNA sequence: TGTGCCAGCAGTTACTCGACGGCCACTGAAGCTTTCTTT. This rearrangement joins TRBV6-6 to TRBJ1-1; D is unresolved. Looked up from germline, CDR1 is MNHNY and CDR2 is SVGAGI (reference sequence). CDR3 length: 13 residues. V shed 0 bases and J shed 4 bases, with 6 bases lying between them.

This clonotype was counted ten times or more. The chain joins TRBV20-1 to TRBJ2-7; 11 positions agree with TRBD1. CDR1 is DFQATT and CDR2 is SNEGSKA in the germline V gene (reference sequence). The CDR3 extends over 14 amino acids. The V and J ends lost 6 bases and 5 bases, in that order; junction bases with no gene match: 9. CDR3 protein: CSAQDRGRRNEQYF. The CDR3 DNA follows: TGCAGTGCACAGGACAGGGGGCGCAGGAACGAGCAGTACTTC.

The chain's CDR3 is CASSFDLGDTQYF. CDR3 in DNA: TGCGCCAGCAGCTTTGATCTAGGAGATACGCAGTATTTT. This sequence joins TRBV5-1 and TRBJ2-3; D call uncertain. V was cut by 2 bases and J by 5 bases, with 9 bases left in between. This CDR3 has 13 amino acids. Germline CDR1 reads SGHRS; CDR2 reads YFSETQ. Supplemented by reference TRBV5-1 and TRBJ2-3, the full variable domain reads KAGVTQTPRYLIKTRGQQVTLSCSPISGHRSVSWYQQTPGQGLQFLFEYFSETQRNKGNFPGRFSGRQFSNSRSEMNVSTLELGDSALYLCASSFDLGDTQYFGPGTRLTVL.